This TCR beta chain originates from a study of blood T cell repertoires in COVID-19. Method: immunoSEQ multiplex PCR; TCRdb's copy keeps in-frame clones and lacks some. This sample has a few hundred thousand clones; 85% to 90% occur once, and the top ten carry 1.2%. This CDR3 comprises 18 residues. In germline, CDR1 is LGHNA, CDR2 YNFKEQ. V dropped 2 bases and J dropped 4 bases, with 20 bases sitting between them. The sequenced sample consisted of PBMCs or T cells enriched from blood (not recorded which). The chain joins TRBV4-2 to TRBJ1-4; D is possibly TRBD1 (5 bases). The clonotype was recovered from a man aged 25-45 years who had recovered from COVID-19. Here the CDR3 reads CASSQLLSRGGVNEKLFF. The CDR3 DNA is TGTGCCAGCAGCCAACTCCTGTCCCGGGGGGGGGTTAATGAAAAACTGTTTTTT.